One sample yielded the 27 T cell receptor beta chains listed below, sequenced in a study of T cells in Graves' hyperthyroidism and ophthalmopathy. Amplification targeted TCR beta CDR3 regions from RNA transcripts. TCR CDR3 regions were first amplified by RT-PCR with HTBI primers. TCRdb reprocessed the multiplex PCR reads with MiXCR, giving one entry per CDR3 protein. The table shows some 370,000 distinct CDR3 sequences, with about 17% occurring only once. Sequenced: blood. The origin of the receptors is a woman younger than 45 with Graves' hyperthyroidism that later progressed to Graves' ophthalmopathy.

This rearrangement joins TRBV5-1 to TRBJ2-5, with 7 bases aligning to TRBD1. The CDR3 consists of 13 residues. Trimming cost V 5 bases and J 14 bases; bases outside gene matches: 15. From germline, CDR1 is SGHRS and CDR2 YFSETQ. The CDR3 nucleotides read TGCGCCAGCAGAGAGGGACAGCGGAGTCGGGGCTACTTC. Translating gives CASREGQRSRGYF.

This clonotype turned up a few times. The rearrangement joins TRBV20-1 to TRBJ1-5, with a weak D call TRBD1 (6 bases). Trimming shortened V by 0 bases and J by 5 bases, and 14 bases separated the two germline ends. This CDR3 region has 15 residues. Germline assignment: CDR1 DFQATT and CDR2 SNEGSKA (reference sequence). The CDR3 nucleotides are TGCAGTGCTAGAGACCGAGACAGGTTCCATCAGCCCCAGCATTTT. Its translation: CSARDRDRFHQPQHF.

This clonotype was counted ten times or more. V and J are TRBV28 and TRBJ1-2; 9 bases agree with TRBD1. Trimming cost V 3 bases and J 0 bases; bases outside gene matches: 8. The germline V gene has CDR1 MDHEN and CDR2 SYDVKM. The CDR3 runs 17 residues. CDR3 region: CASSLLGQGEANYGYTF. In nucleotides, the CDR3 is TGTGCCAGCAGTTTGCTGGGACAGGGAGAAGCTAACTATGGCTACACCTTC.

This clonotype was detected many times. J is TRBJ2-1 and V is TRBV29-1; D is unresolved. This CDR3 region has 11 residues. CDR1 is SQVTM and CDR2 is ANQGSEA in the germline V gene. V lost 3 bases and J lost 7, with 7 bases in between. Here the CDR3 DNA reads TGCAGCGTTGATGTCCCTAATGAGCAGTTCTTC. This encodes CSVDVPNEQFF.

The chain carries TRBV5-5 and TRBJ1-5; D not resolved. Looked up from germline, CDR1 is SGHKS and CDR2 is YYEKEE (reference sequence). The CDR3 covers 14 residues. The germline V and J ends were trimmed by 4 bases and 3 bases, with 11 bases remaining between them. CDR3 DNA: TGTGCCAGCAGCCCGACATCTTACAATCAGCCCCAGCATTTT. Encoded protein: CASSPTSYNQPQHF.

Comments on this clonotype: Since a much larger clone is just one base distant, this may be a read error. The gene calls are TRBV5-1 and TRBJ1-4; TRBD1 agrees at 9 bases. The CDR3 covers 15 residues. Germline CDR1 SGHRS, CDR2 YFSETQ. The CDR3 nucleotides read TGCGCCAGCAGCTTCACAGGGGGCGCGAGTGAAAATCTGTTTTTT. Its protein product is CASSFTGGASENLFF.

The table lists this clonotype with a few counts. A read error may explain this, as a much larger clone is one base away. This chain connects TRBV3-1 to TRBJ2-3; TRBD2 might be the D (6 bases). Per germline, CDR1 LGHDT and CDR2 YNNKEL (reference sequence). The CDR3 has 15 residues. The CDR3 spells CASGQEGTGTDTQYF. Written as DNA, the CDR3 is TGTGCCAGCGGCCAAGAGGGGACTGGAACAGATACGCAGTATTTT.

This clonotype was observed at least ten times. The chain carries TRBV6-1 and TRBJ2-5; 7 bases are shared with TRBD1. V shed 7 bases, J shed 5 bases, and the junction held 13 bases outside the gene matches. This CDR3 region has 15 residues. From germline, CDR1 is MNHNS and CDR2 SASEGT. This CDR3 is CASTPPAQQGETQYF. The CDR3 coding sequence is TGTGCCAGCACACCGCCAGCCCAACAGGGGGAGACCCAGTACTTC.

The chain joins TRBV20-1 to TRBJ1-3; D gene unclear. This CDR3 is 14 amino acids long. Germline lookup yields CDR1 DFQATT and CDR2 SNEGSKA (reference sequence). V lost 4 bases and J 4 bases, leaving 14 bases between the germline ends. The CDR3 bases are TGCAGTGCTATAGGCCCCAGCCGAGGAAACACCATATATTTT. It yields the protein CSAIGPSRGNTIYF.

This clonotype appeared many times. V usage is TRBV12-3 or TRBV12-4 and J usage is TRBJ2-1, with D tentatively TRBD1 (6 bases). The CDR3 is 14 amino acids. V dropped 5 bases and J dropped 5 bases, with 13 bases sitting between them. The CDR3 DNA follows: TGTGCCAGCAGTCCCGGGACACCCAACAATGAGCAGTTCTTC. Protein product: CASSPGTPNNEQFF.

As for this clonotype: This sequence may be a read error, since a much larger clone differs from it by one base. The J gene is TRBJ2-5, the V gene TRBV15, with 11 bases lining up with TRBD2. The CDR3 sequence is 16 residues long. The V gene's germline CDR1 is LNHNV and CDR2 YYDKDF (reference sequence). V trimming: 6 bases; J trimming: 7 bases; junction bases outside the gene matches: 13. The DNA for the CDR3 is TGTGCCACCAGGCGCAACCTAGCGGGAGGACGGGGGACCCAGTACTTC. Protein: CATRRNLAGGRGTQYF.

This clonotype was detected many times. This chain joins TRBV2 and TRBJ2-7, with 12 bases lining up with TRBD2. The CDR3 runs 15 residues. V shed 6 bases and J 3 bases; nucleotides not matched to a gene: 6. From germline, CDR1 is SNHLY and CDR2 FYNNEI. The CDR3 DNA reads as TGTGCCAGCAGCCAGACTAGCGGGAGAGGCTACGAGCAGTACTTC. This sequence encodes CASSQTSGRGYEQYF.

This clonotype was detected only a few times. The chain uses TRBV6-1 and TRBJ2-2; either TRBD1 or TRBD2 may fit D (7 bases each). Germline CDR1 MNHNS, CDR2 SASEGT. With 8 bases removed from V and 1 base from J, the gap between germline ends came to 17 bases. CDR3 length: 16 amino acids. CDR3 nucleotide sequence: TGTGCCAGCGTCCCCCAGGGGGGGCAGAACACCGGGGAGCTGTTTTTT. It yields the protein CASVPQGGQNTGELFF.

In its sample, this clonotype was seen many times. The CDR3 region has the DNA TGTGCCAGCAGCTTATCAGGGGTTAATGAAAAACTGTTTTTT. It translates to CASSLSGVNEKLFF. This chain connects TRBV7-9 to TRBJ1-4; maybe TRBD1 (6 bases). V was shortened by 2 bases and J by 4 bases, with 8 bases between the two germline ends. CDR1 is SEHNR and CDR2 is FQNEAQ in the germline V gene (reference sequence). The CDR3 contains 14 residues.

Ten or more counts support this clonotype. The CDR3 region is CASSINRAFSYEQYF. The DNA for the CDR3 is TGTGCCAGCAGTATCAACAGGGCCTTCTCGTACGAGCAGTACTTC. V is TRBV27 and J is TRBJ2-7, with D perhaps matching TRBD1 (6 bases). Germline V lookup: CDR1 MNHEY, CDR2 SMNVEV (reference sequence). Trimming left V 5 bases short and J 4 bases short, with 18 bases between. CDR3 size: 15 residues.

This clonotype was counted many times. The chain employs TRBV28 and TRBJ2-5; weak D call: TRBD1 (5 bases). The CDR3 has 14 residues. Germline values: CDR1 MDHEN, CDR2 SYDVKM. Trimming shortened V by 7 bases and J by 3 bases, and 15 bases separated the two germline ends. The CDR3 nucleotides read TGTGCCAGCAATCCCAGGGTTTGGGAAGAGACCCAGTACTTC. Translated, it gives CASNPRVWEETQYF. The full variable domain, with the rest looked up from reference TRBV28 and TRBJ2-5, is DVKVTQSSRYLVKRTGEKVFLECVQDMDHENMFWYRQDPGLGLRLIYFSYDVKMKEKGDIPEGYSVSREKKERFSLILESASTNQTSMYLCASNPRVWEETQYFGPGTRLLVL.

The J gene is TRBJ1-3, the V gene TRBV20-1; D is unclear. V lost 6 bases to trimming and J lost 0 bases, with 15 bases between them. Germline values: CDR1 DFQATT, CDR2 SNEGSKA (reference sequence). This CDR3 has 15 amino acids. This CDR3 is CSAGPLVDSGNTIYF. The CDR3 region has the DNA TGCAGTGCCGGGCCCCTCGTCGACTCTGGAAACACCATATATTTT.

This clonotype was counted many times. V is TRBV2 and J is TRBJ1-5; possibly TRBD1 for D (5 bases). This CDR3 is built from 17 residues. Trimming left V 4 bases short and J 1 base short, with 17 bases between. The V gene's germline CDR1 is SNHLY and CDR2 FYNNEI. The CDR3: CASSGDLGEVSNQPQHF. CDR3 bases: TGTGCCAGCAGTGGGGACTTGGGGGAAGTGAGCAATCAGCCCCAGCATTTT.

This clonotype was recorded a few times. The J gene is TRBJ2-3, the V gene TRBV5-6; 9 nucleotides match TRBD1. Germline V gives CDR1 SGHDT, CDR2 YYEEEE. V dropped 3 bases and J dropped 4; count of bases not matched to a gene: 12. The CDR3 has 17 amino acids. The CDR3 sequence: CASSYLTGTGSADTQYF. Written as DNA, the CDR3 is TGTGCCAGCAGCTACCTTACCGGGACAGGGTCCGCAGATACGCAGTATTTT.

This clonotype was seen at least ten times. The V gene is TRBV6-6, the J gene TRBJ2-1; D is undetermined. Germline V gives CDR1 MNHNY, CDR2 SVGAGI (reference sequence). The V end was cut by 2 bases, the J end by 7 bases, with 12 bases between. The length of the CDR3 is 14 residues. The CDR3: CASSYNPDGNEQFF. The DNA of the CDR3 is TGTGCCAGCAGTTACAACCCCGATGGTAATGAGCAGTTCTTC.

This clonotype was seen repeatedly, ten times or more. This chain uses TRBV29-1 with TRBJ1-1; D is undetermined. Trimming took 5 bases from V and 1 from J, leaving 5 bases between them. The CDR3 totals 11 residues. CDR1 and CDR2 (germline): SQVTM, ANQGSEA. The CDR3 reads CSVIKNTEAFF. DNA of the CDR3: TGCAGCGTTATTAAGAACACTGAAGCTTTCTTT.

This clonotype was seen ten or more times. V usage is TRBV7-9 and J usage is TRBJ2-1; D is unresolved. Germline CDR1 reads SEHNR; CDR2 reads FQNEAQ (reference sequence). The CDR3 has 14 residues. Trimming took off 3 bases at V and 6 bases at J, with 12 bases between the two ends. In nucleotides, the CDR3 is TGTGCCAGCAGCTTTCGAAGCGTCGTCAATGAGCAGTTCTTC. Translated: CASSFRSVVNEQFF.

This clonotype was seen many times. The genes are TRBV6-1 and TRBJ1-5; TRBD1 is a possible D gene (6 bases). The V gene lost 5 bases and the J gene lost 1 base, with 12 bases spanning the gap. The CDR3 extends over 15 amino acids. Germline V lookup: CDR1 MNHNS, CDR2 SASEGT. CDR3: CASSSGVESNQPQHF. The CDR3 DNA sequence: TGTGCCAGCAGTTCAGGGGTGGAAAGCAATCAGCCCCAGCATTTT.

Many counts were recorded for this clonotype. The chain carries TRBV25-1 and TRBJ1-5, with TRBD1 as a possible D gene (5 bases). The germline V and J ends were trimmed by 2 bases and 5 bases, with 10 bases remaining between them. Germline lookup yields CDR1 MGHDK and CDR2 SYGVNS. The CDR3 is 14 amino acids. CDR3 sequence reads: CASSEDGADQPQHF. The CDR3 DNA is TGTGCCAGCAGTGAAGATGGGGCTGATCAGCCCCAGCATTTT.

This clonotype has a count of ten or more. V is TRBV19 and J is TRBJ1-2; D possibly corresponds to TRBD1 (5 bases). CDR1 and CDR2 from the germline V gene are LNHDA and SQIVND (reference sequence). Trimming shortened V by 5 bases and J by 2 bases, and 18 bases separated the two germline ends. This CDR3 spans 16 amino acids. CDR3 sequence reads: CASSRTRDLRNYGYTF. CDR3 bases: TGTGCCAGTAGTCGGACCCGGGACCTTAGGAACTATGGCTACACCTTC.

V is TRBV7-9 and J is TRBJ2-1, with 8 bases aligning to TRBD1. Germline V gives CDR1 SEHNR, CDR2 FQNEAQ (reference sequence). The junction had 6 bases not matched to a gene; V was cut back by 2 bases and J by 6 bases. The CDR3 extends over 15 amino acids. CDR3 DNA: TGTGCCAGCAGCTTATTAACAGGGGGGCGCAATGAGCAGTTCTTC. This gives the protein CASSLLTGGRNEQFF.

This chain uses TRBV2 with TRBJ1-2, with D uncertain. V was pared by 6 bases and J by 8 bases, with 19 bases between. CDR3 length equals 14 residues. CDR1 and CDR2 (germline): SNHLY, FYNNEI. The CDR3 nucleotides are TGTGCCAGCAGCACGGACTTAAGGACGGGGGGCTACACCTTC. Amino acid sequence: CASSTDLRTGGYTF.